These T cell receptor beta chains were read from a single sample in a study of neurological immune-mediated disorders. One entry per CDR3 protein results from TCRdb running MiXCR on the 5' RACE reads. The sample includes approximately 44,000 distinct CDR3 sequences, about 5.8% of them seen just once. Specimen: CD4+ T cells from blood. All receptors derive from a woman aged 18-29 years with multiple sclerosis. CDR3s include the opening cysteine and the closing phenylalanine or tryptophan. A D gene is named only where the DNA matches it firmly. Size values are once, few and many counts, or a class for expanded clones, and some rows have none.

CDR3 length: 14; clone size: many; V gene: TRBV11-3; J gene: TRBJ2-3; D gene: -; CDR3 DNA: TGTGCCAGCAGCTTTATGACTTCAAAAGATACGCAGTATTTT; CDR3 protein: CASSFMTSKDTQYF
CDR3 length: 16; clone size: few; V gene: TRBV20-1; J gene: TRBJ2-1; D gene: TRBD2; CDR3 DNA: TGCAGTGCACCTCGTTCGGGGGGTAGGTCCTACAATGAGCAGTTCTTC; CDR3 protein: CSAPRSGGRSYNEQFF
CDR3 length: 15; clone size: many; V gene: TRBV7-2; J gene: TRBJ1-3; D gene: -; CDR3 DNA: TGTGCCAGCAGCTTATGGGCGCTGGCAGGAAACACCATATATTTT; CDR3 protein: CASSLWALAGNTIYF
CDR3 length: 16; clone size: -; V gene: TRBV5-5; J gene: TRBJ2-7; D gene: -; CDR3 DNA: TGTGCCAGCAGCTCAGACGCTACAGGGTTCGACTACGAGCAGTACTTC; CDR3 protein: CASSSDATGFDYEQYF
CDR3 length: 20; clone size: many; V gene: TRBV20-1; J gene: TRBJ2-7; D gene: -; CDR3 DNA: TGCAGTGCCTCCCCCCCTCTAGAACGGTGGGGGTTTAAGAGCTCCTACGAGCAGTACTTC; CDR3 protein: CSASPPLERWGFKSSYEQYF
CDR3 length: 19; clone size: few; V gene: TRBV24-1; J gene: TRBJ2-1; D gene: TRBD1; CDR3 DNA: TGTGCCACCAGTTACCCGCGGGACAGGGGGGGAAGCTCCTACAATGAGCAGTTCTTC; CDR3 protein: CATSYPRDRGGSSYNEQFF
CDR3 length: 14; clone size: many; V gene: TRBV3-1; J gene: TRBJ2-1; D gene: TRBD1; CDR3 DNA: TGTGCCAGCAGCCAAGGGGACAGGGCCAATGAGCAGTTCTTC; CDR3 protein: CASSQGDRANEQFF
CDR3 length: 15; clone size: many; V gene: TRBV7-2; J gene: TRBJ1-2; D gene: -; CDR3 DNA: TGTGCCAGCAGCTTAGACGGGACTTATAACTATGGCTACACCTTC; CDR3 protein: CASSLDGTYNYGYTF
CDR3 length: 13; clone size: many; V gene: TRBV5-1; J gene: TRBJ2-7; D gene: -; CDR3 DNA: TGCGCCAGCAGCTTGGAAGGCAGCTACGAGCAGTACTTC; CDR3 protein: CASSLEGSYEQYF
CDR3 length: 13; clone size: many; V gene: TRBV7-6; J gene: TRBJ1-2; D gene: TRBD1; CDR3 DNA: TGTGCCAGCAGCGTCGACAGGGTTCGGGGCTACACCTTC; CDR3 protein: CASSVDRVRGYTF
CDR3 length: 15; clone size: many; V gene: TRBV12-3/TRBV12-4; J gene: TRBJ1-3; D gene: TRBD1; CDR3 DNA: TGTGCCAGCAGTGGGGGACAGGGAACTGGAAACACCATATATTTT; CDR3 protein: CASSGGQGTGNTIYF
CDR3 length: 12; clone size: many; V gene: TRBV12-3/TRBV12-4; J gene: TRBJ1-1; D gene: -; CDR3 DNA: TGTGCCAGCAGTCGCAGGGATTTTGAAGCTTTCTTT; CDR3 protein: CASSRRDFEAFF